This TCR beta chain was recovered during a study of breast tumors, draining lymph nodes, adjacent tissues. Study results and limitations: Luminal-like breast cancer showed significantly higher tumor–nontumor repertoire similarity than basal-like. Tumor repertoires ranked between lymph nodes and nontumor tissue in diversity, with V and J gene preferences. Tumor T cell lymph node origin was a supported hypothesis, not proven.

In its sample, this clonotype was seen many times. Its antigen is as yet unknown. This CDR3 is built from 16 residues. Trimming left V 0 bases short and J 6 bases short, with 14 bases between. CDR1 and CDR2 from the germline V gene are MGHRA and YSYEKL. TCRdb passed the multiplex PCR reads through MiXCR, listing each CDR3 protein once. The sample yields about 47,000 distinct CDR3 sequences, roughly 23% seen once. The material sequenced was breast tumor tissue. This TCR derives from a female donor with breast cancer. Some clones in this sample may be carry-over from other donors' samples. V is TRBV4-1 and J is TRBJ2-2; no definite D call. CDR3 nucleotides: TGCGCCAGCAGCCAAGATTTCCCCTTCTCGGCCGGGGAGCTGTTTTTT. Its translation: CASSQDFPFSAGELFF.